One sample yielded the 11 T cell receptor beta chains listed below, sequenced in a study of OX40 agonist ivuxolimab in advanced cancers. Method: immunoSEQ multiplex PCR; TCRdb's copy keeps in-frame clones and lacks some. The table records about 21,000 clones, around 80% of them present only once. This specimen was CD4+ or CD8+ T cells sorted from blood, taken in a trial of the OX40 agonist ivuxolimab. All receptors derive from an adult with an advanced solid tumor such as melanoma, head and neck, liver or kidney cancer.

The chain has TRBV30 and TRBJ1-3; D is unresolved. The V end was cut by 4 bases, the J end by 2 bases, with 6 bases between. The germline CDR1 and CDR2 sequences are GTSNPN and SVGIG (reference sequence). The CDR3 contains 12 residues. The CDR3 DNA reads TGTGCCTGGAAGCAGGCTGGAAACACCATATATTTT. It encodes CAWKQAGNTIYF. Variable domain in full (rest from reference TRBV30 and TRBJ1-3): SQTIHQWPATLVQPVGSPLSLECTVEGTSNPNLYWYRQAAGRGLQLLFYSVGIGQISSEVPQNLSASRPQDRQFILSSKKLLLSDSGFYLCAWKQAGNTIYFGEGSWLTVV.

The chain is built from TRBV7-9 and TRBJ2-7; no definite D call. V dropped 5 bases and J dropped 7 bases, with 12 bases sitting between them. This CDR3 region has 12 residues. Germline CDR1 reads SEHNR; CDR2 reads FQNEAQ (reference sequence). CDR3 in amino acids: CASSPRLGEQYF. CDR3 sequence (DNA): TGTGCCAGCAGCCCGCGGCTAGGAGAGCAGTACTTC. Based on the CDR3 plus reference TRBV7-9 and TRBJ2-7, the full variable domain is DTGVSQNPRHKITKRGQNVTFRCDPISEHNRLYWYRQTLGQGPEFLTYFQNEAQLEKSRLLSDRFSAERPKGSFSTLEIQRTEQGDSAMYLCASSPRLGEQYFGPGTRLTVT.

This chain connects TRBV7-6 to TRBJ2-3; D unclear. The CDR3 is 13 amino acids. With 1 base removed from V and 4 bases from J, the gap between germline ends came to 6 bases. Germline CDR1 reads SGHVS; CDR2 reads FNYEAQ. CDR3 sequence (DNA): TGTGCCAGCAGCTTAGATCCTGCAGATACGCAGTATTTT. As protein: CASSLDPADTQYF.

The V gene is TRBV30, the J gene TRBJ1-1; D call uncertain. The V gene's germline CDR1 is GTSNPN and CDR2 SVGIG (reference sequence). The ends were cut back, 0 bases at V and 1 base at J, with 6 bases in the middle. This CDR3 spans 13 amino acids. The DNA for the CDR3 is TGTGCCTGGAGTGTAACGGAGAACACTGAAGCTTTCTTT. This translates into CAWSVTENTEAFF.

The chain is built from TRBV2 and TRBJ2-1; 9 bases agree with TRBD2. Looked up from germline, CDR1 is SNHLY and CDR2 is FYNNEI. The CDR3 sequence is 15 residues long. V was clipped by 7 bases and J by 2 bases; unmatched bases: 6. The CDR3 DNA reads as TGTGCCAGCACGAATAGCGGGAGCCCCTACAATGAGCAGTTCTTC. It specifies CASTNSGSPYNEQFF.

The V call is TRBV11-3, the J call TRBJ2-1; TRBD1 or TRBD2 may be the D gene (5 bases each). CDR3 size: 14 residues. Germline lookup yields CDR1 SGHNT and CDR2 YENEEA. V was pared by 3 bases and J by 6 bases, with 12 bases between. The CDR3 sequence: CASSFGGSGNEQFF. DNA for the CDR3: TGTGCCAGCAGCTTTGGGGGATCAGGCAATGAGCAGTTCTTC. Complete variable domain (other parts from reference TRBV11-3 and TRBJ2-1): EAGVVQSPRYKIIEKKQPVAFWCNPISGHNTLYWYLQNLGQGPELLIRYENEEAVDDSQLPKDRFSAERLKGVDSTLKIQPAELGDSAVYLCASSFGGSGNEQFFGPGTRLTVL.

The chain joins TRBV15 to TRBJ2-1; no definite D call. The CDR3 extends over 17 amino acids. Trimming took off 0 bases at V and 0 bases at J, with 12 bases between the two ends. Germline lookup yields CDR1 LNHNV and CDR2 YYDKDF (reference sequence). The CDR3 sequence is CATSREPLLNSYNEQFF. The CDR3 nucleotides read TGTGCCACCAGCAGAGAGCCACTGTTGAACTCCTACAATGAGCAGTTCTTC.

CDR3 coding DNA: TGTGCCAGCAGCCGTGGACTAGCACTAGAGCAGTTCTTC. This sequence encodes CASSRGLALEQFF. The rearrangement links TRBV11-2 to TRBJ2-1; 8 bases map to TRBD2. Germline assignment: CDR1 SGHAT and CDR2 FQNNGV. The CDR3 covers 13 residues. The V segment lost 5 bases and the J segment 10 bases; nucleotides outside the gene matches: 7.

V gene TRBV11-2 combines with J gene TRBJ1-2; D remains ambiguous. V shed 0 bases and J shed 3 bases, with 8 bases lying between them. Germline V gene sequence: CDR1 SGHAT, CDR2 FQNNGV. CDR3 size: 14 residues. The CDR3 protein is CASSLEDGYYGYTF. As DNA, the CDR3 is TGTGCCAGCAGCTTAGAAGACGGATACTATGGCTACACCTTC.

V gene TRBV7-6 combines with J gene TRBJ1-1; a weak D match, TRBD1 (6 bases). Germline values: CDR1 SGHVS, CDR2 FNYEAQ. This CDR3 spans 16 amino acids. Trimming removed 2 bases at V and 2 bases at J, with 15 bases between. The CDR3 is CASSLTPAQGNTEAFF. The CDR3 region has the DNA TGTGCCAGCAGCTTAACGCCGGCACAGGGAAACACTGAAGCTTTCTTT.

The J gene is TRBJ2-7, the V gene TRBV13; 15 nucleotides line up with TRBD2. Germline V lookup: CDR1 PRHDT, CDR2 FYEKMQ (reference sequence). Trimming cost V 3 bases and J 4 bases; bases outside gene matches: 7. There are 17 residues in the CDR3. CDR3 sequence: CASSFRTSGRVEYEQYF. The DNA of the CDR3 is TGTGCCAGCAGCTTCCGGACTAGCGGGAGGGTTGAGTACGAGCAGTACTTC. The full variable domain, rest sourced from reference TRBV13 and TRBJ2-7, is AAGVIQSPRHLIKEKRETATLKCYPIPRHDTVYWYQQGPGQDPQFLISFYEKMQSDKGSIPDRFSAQQFSDYHSELNMSSLELGDSALYFCASSFRTSGRVEYEQYFGPGTRLTVT.